This record covers a single T cell receptor (beta chain). The target of this receptor is not known. No much larger clone is present one base from it, and per-base qualities are unavailable. TCRbeta CDR3 regions were immunosequenced from genomic DNA with the immunoSEQ Assay. Before high-throughput sequencing, the genomic DNA was amplified using bias-controlled multiplex PCR. The authors processed their data as follows. To quantify the absolute abundance of each unique TCRbeta CDR3 region, the sequences were collapsed and filtered. Clonality was defined as 1 minus Pielou's evenness and was calculated using productive rearrangements only. A previously published method was used to identify clones with significantly greater frequencies in on-treatment samples than in baseline samples. TCRdb mirrors the immuneACCESS table, restricted to in-frame sequences. Some clones are absent from its copies; in checked studies, under half trace to an unresolved V gene, and the reason for the others is unknown. Clone size and V and J calls were adopted from that table, with D and trimming inferred from the DNA. For this sample there are 17,000 or so clones; roughly 59% appear just once. The top ten clones comprise 15% to 20% of the sample.

The germline ends are 12 bases apart after V is trimmed by 4 bases and J by 2 bases. CDR1 and CDR2 are drawn from the germline V gene (reference sequence): SEHNR, FQNEAQ. There are 14 amino acids in the CDR3, from cysteine to phenylalanine inclusive. Left in the record is the CDR3 DNA by itself, 42 bases read in frame from the first base. According to the study, the label for this sample's treatment or condition signals: randomized to nivolumab then ipilimumab (arm A) or the reverse (arm B). None of the trial patients had been given prior DNA-damaging chemotherapy. A FACS Aria II flow cytometer was used to sort live CD3+CD8+ cells that were negative for CD19 and CD56 from thawed PBMCs. CheckMate 064, a randomized, open-label phase II trial of sequential checkpoint blockade, was the source of the samples, all of which came from patients with melanoma. Peripheral blood mononuclear cells were collected by leukapheresis, purified with Ficoll-Paque, and frozen in human serum with around 10% DMSO. Immediately after sorting, the purity of sorted blood CD3+CD8+ cells was verified to be >98%, after which DNA was extracted.

The data derive from a study of sequential checkpoint blockade in melanoma (dated by TCRdb to the late 2010s). Some background on the complete study: Using 1:1 randomization, the trial assigned patients either to first-line nivolumab followed by ipilimumab (arm A) or to ipilimumab followed by nivolumab (arm B). Maintenance nivolumab was given following each of the two trial sequences.

Broad study findings and their caveats: The response-prediction model combining TCR metrics and mutation burden needs validation in larger, independent patient cohorts.

The rearrangement combines TRBV7-9 with TRBJ2-7; the D region possibly corresponds to TRBD1 (6 bases align). The TCR was taken from a human donor with melanoma. The sample consisted of CD8+ T cells sorted from blood (inferred from file names), taken from a patient given nivolumab and ipilimumab in sequence. The CDR3 region has the sequence CASSSSTGTYEQYF. The nucleotides read TGTGCCAGCAGCTCCAGTACAGGGACCTACGAGCAGTACTTC. Where the CDR3 stops, the reference TRBV7-9 and TRBJ2-7 genes take over; the full variable domain is DTGVSQNPRHKITKRGQNVTFRCDPISEHNRLYWYRQTLGQGPEFLTYFQNEAQLEKSRLLSDRFSAERPKGSFSTLEIQRTEQGDSAMYLCASSSSTGTYEQYFGPGTRLTVT.